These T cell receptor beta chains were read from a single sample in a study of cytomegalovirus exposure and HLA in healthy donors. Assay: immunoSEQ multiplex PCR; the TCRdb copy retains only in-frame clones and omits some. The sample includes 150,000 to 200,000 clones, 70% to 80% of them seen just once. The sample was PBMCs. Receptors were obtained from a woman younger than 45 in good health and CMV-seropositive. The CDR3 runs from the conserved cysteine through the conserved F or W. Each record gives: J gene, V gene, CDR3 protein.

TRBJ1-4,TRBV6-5,CASSLGGGVEKLFF
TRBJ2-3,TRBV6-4,CASSDQPSSGYTDTQYF
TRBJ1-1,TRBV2,CASSAGGTEAFF
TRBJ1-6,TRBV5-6,CASSPGGGSPLHF
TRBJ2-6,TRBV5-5,CASSLLVSSGANVLTF
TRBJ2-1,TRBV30,CAWSPGGSYNEQFF
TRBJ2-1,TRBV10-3,CAISESRGARNHNEQFF
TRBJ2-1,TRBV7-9,CASSSYFLLNEQFF
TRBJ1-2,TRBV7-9,CASSLVDSSYGYTF
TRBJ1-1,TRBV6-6,CASSPGGGDLNTEAFF
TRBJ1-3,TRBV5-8,CASSLSVDRGSGNTIYF
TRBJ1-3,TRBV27,CASSESSGNTIYF
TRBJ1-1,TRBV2,CASSPQTGMNTEAFF
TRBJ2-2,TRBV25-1,CASTGEGAGELFF
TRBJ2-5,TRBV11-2,CASSPWTSGPWAQYF
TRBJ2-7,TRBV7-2,CASSYTQGHSYEQYF
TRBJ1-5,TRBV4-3,CASSLWVGASPGPQHF
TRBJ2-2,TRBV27,CASRQRGGGIDTGELFF
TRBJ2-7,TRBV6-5,CASSYSGESYEQYF
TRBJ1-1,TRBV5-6,CASSLVVGDTMNTEAFF
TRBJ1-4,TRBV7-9,CASSADVGVGEKLFF
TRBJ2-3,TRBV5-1,CASSLVQAFTDTQYF
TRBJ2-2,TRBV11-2,CASSFPGWDTGELFF
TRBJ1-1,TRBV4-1,CASSQTGSEAFF
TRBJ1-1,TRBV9,CASSARQGEGNTEAFF
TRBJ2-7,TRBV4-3,CASSQDSGDPSYEQYF
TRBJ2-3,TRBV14,CASSQPGVYLGGTDTQYF
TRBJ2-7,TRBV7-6,CASSLARYNEQYF
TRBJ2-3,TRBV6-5,CASTWTGGSTDTQYF
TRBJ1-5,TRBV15,CATSRGVGGGLNQPQHF
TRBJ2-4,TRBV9,CASSIWGQSWNIQYF
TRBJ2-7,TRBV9,CASSVEGQPIYEQYF
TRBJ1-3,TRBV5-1,CASSLGQAFSGNTIYF